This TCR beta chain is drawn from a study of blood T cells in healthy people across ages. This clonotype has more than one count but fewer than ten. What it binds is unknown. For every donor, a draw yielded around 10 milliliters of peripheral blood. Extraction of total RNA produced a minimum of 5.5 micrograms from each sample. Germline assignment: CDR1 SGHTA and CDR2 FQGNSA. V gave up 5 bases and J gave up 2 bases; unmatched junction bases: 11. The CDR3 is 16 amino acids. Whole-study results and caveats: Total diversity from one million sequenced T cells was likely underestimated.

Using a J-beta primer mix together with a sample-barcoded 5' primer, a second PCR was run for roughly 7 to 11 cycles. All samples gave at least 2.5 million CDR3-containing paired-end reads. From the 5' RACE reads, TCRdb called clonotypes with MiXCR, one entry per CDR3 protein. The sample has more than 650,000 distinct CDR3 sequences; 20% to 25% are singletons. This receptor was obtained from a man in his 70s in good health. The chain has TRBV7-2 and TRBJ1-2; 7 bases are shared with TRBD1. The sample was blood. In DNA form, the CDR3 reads TGTGCCAGCAGCCAGGGGGGGCGCCCGCTGAACTATGGCTACACCTTC. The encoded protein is CASSQGGRPLNYGYTF.